What follows is one T cell receptor beta chain and its context. Germline lookup yields CDR1 PRHDT and CDR2 FYEKMQ (reference sequence). The CDR3 totals 14 residues. The ends lost 5 bases at V and 3 bases at J; junction bases unmatched: 4. Libraries were prepared by immunoSEQ multiplex PCR; TCRdb keeps only in-frame clonotypes and omits some of them. The table records some 50,000 clones, around 92% of them present only once. The source of the sample is a study of T cell changes during pregnancy in multiple sclerosis. The V and J genes are TRBV13 and TRBJ1-2, with 9 bases fitting TRBD1. The TCR sequence derives from a female donor with multiple sclerosis, enrolled in a pregnancy study. Sample: CD4+ T cells from peripheral blood mononuclear cells, taken in the second trimester of pregnancy. The CDR3 DNA follows: TGTGCCAGCAGCCCCCGGGACAGGGACTATGGCTACACCTTC. It codes for CASSPRDRDYGYTF.